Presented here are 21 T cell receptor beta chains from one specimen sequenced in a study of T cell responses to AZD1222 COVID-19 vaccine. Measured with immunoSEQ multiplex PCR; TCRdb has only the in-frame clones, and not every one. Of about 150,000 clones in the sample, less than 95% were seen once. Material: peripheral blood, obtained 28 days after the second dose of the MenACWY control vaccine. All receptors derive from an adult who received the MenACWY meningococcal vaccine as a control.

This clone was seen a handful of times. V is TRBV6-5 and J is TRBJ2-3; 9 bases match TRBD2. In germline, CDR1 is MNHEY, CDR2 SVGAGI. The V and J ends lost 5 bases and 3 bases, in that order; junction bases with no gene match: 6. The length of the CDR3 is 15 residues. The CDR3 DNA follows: TGTGCCAGCAGTCATGGGACTAGCAGTACAGATACGCAGTATTTT. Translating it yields CASSHGTSSTDTQYF.

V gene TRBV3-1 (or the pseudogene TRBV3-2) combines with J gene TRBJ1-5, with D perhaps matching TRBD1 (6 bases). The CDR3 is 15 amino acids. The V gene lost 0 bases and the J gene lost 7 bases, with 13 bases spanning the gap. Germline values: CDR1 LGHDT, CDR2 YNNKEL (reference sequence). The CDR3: CASSQDPTGHQPQHF. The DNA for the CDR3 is TGTGCCAGCAGCCAAGATCCTACAGGGCACCAGCCCCAGCATTTT.

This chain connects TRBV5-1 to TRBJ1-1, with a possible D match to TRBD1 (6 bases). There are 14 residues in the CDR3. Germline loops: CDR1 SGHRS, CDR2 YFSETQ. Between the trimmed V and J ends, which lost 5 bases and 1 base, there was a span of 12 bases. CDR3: CASRGGGENTEAFF. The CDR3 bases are TGCGCCAGCAGAGGCGGGGGCGAGAACACTGAAGCTTTCTTT.

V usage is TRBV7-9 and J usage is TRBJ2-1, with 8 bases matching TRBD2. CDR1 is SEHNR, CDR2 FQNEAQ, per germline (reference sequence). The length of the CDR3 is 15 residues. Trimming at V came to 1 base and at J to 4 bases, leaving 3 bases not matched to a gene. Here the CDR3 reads CASSLGLATYNEQFF. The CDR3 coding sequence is TGTGCCAGCAGCTTAGGACTAGCGACTTACAATGAGCAGTTCTTC.

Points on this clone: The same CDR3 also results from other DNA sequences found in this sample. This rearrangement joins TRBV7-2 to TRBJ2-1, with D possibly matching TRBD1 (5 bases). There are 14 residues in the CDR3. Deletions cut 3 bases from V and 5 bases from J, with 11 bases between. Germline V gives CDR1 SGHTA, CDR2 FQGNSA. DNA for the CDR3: TGTGCCAGCAGCTTGGCCAGGGATAACAATGAGCAGTTCTTC. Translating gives CASSLARDNNEQFF.

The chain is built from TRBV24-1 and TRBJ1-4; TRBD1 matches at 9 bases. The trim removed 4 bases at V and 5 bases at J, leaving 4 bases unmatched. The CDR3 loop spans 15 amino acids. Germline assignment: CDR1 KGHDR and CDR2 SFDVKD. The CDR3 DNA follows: TGTGCCACCAGTGAACCGGGACAGGGAAATGAAAAACTGTTTTTT. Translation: CATSEPGQGNEKLFF.

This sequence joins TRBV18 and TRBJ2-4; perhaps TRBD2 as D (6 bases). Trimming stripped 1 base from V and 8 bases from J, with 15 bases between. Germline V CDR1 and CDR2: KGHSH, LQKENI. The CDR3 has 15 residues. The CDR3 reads CASSPQEGGGDIQYF. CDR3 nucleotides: TGTGCCAGCTCACCACAGGAGGGTGGCGGTGACATTCAGTACTTC. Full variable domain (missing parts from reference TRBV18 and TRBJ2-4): NAGVMQNPRHLVRRRGQEARLRCSPMKGHSHVYWYRQLPEEGLKFMVYLQKENIIDESGMPKERFSAEFPKEGPSILRIQQVVRGDSAAYFCASSPQEGGGDIQYFGAGTRLSVL.

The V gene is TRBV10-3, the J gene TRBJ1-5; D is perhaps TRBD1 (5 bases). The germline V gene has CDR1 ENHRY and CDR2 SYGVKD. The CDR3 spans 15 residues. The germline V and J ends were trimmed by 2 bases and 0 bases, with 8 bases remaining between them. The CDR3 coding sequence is TGTGCCATCAGTGAGACGGACATTAGCAATCAGCCCCAGCATTTT. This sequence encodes CAISETDISNQPQHF.

The CDR3 sequence is CASSSGLAGAEQFF. CDR3 DNA sequence: TGTGCCAGCAGCTCGGGACTAGCGGGAGCAGAGCAGTTCTTC. This chain links TRBV5-8 with TRBJ2-1; 14 bases align to TRBD2. The CDR3 loop spans 14 amino acids. Germline CDR1 reads SGHTS; CDR2 reads YDEGEE. The V segment lost 3 bases and the J segment 10 bases; nucleotides outside the gene matches: 3.

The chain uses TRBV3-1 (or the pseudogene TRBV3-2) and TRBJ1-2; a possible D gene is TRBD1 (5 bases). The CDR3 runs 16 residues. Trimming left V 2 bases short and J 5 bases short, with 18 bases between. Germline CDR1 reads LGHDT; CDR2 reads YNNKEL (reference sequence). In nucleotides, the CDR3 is TGTGCCAGCAGCCAATCCTCAGGGTTCCGACATTATGGCTACACCTTC. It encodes CASSQSSGFRHYGYTF.

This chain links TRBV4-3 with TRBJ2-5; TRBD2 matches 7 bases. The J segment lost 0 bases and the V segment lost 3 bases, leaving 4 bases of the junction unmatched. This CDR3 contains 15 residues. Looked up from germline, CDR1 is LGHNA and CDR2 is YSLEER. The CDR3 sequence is CASSHQLADQETQYF. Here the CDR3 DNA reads TGCGCCAGCAGCCATCAGCTAGCGGACCAAGAGACCCAGTACTTC.

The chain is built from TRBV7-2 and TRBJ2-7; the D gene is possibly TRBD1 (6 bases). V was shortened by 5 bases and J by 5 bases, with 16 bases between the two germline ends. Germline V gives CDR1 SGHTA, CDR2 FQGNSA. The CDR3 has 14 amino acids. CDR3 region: CASSNPDRINEQYF. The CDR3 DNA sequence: TGTGCCAGCAGCAACCCGGACAGAATCAACGAGCAGTACTTC.

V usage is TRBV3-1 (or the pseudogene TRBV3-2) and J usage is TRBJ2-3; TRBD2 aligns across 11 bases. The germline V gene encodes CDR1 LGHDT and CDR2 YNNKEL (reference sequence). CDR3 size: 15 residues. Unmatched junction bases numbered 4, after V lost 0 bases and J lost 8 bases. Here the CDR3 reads CASSQERLAGGTQYF. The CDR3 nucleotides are TGTGCCAGCAGCCAAGAGAGGCTAGCGGGAGGTACGCAGTATTTT.

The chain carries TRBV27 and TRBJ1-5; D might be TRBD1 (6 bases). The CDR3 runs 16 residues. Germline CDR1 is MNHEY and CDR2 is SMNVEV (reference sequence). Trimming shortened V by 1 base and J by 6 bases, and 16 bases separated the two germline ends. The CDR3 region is CASSLYGGPGPQPQHF. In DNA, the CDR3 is TGTGCCAGCAGTTTATATGGGGGCCCGGGCCCTCAGCCCCAGCATTTT.

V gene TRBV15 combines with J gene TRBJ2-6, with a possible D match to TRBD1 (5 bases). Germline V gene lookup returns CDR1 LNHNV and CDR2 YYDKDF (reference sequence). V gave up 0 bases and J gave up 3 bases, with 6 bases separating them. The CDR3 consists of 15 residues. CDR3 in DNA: TGTGCCACCAGCAGAGATAGGGGTGGGGCCAACGTCCTGACTTTC. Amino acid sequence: CATSRDRGGANVLTF.

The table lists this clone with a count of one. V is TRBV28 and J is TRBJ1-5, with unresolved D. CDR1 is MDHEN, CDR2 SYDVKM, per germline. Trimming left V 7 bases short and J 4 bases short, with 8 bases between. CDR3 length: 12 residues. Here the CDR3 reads CASTVLNQPQHF. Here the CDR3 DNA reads TGTGCCAGCACGGTATTGAATCAGCCCCAGCATTTT.

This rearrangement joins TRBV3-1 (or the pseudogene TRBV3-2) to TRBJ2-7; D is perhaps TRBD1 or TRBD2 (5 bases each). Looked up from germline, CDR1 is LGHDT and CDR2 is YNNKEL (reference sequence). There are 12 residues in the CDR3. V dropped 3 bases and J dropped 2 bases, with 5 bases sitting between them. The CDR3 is CASSQGAYEQYF. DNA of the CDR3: TGTGCCAGCAGCCAGGGGGCCTACGAGCAGTACTTC.

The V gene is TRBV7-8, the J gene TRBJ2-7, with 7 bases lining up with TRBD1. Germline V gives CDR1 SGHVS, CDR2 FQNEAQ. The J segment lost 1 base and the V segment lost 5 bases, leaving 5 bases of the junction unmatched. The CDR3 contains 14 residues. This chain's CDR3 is CASSLRTGSYEQYF. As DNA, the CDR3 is TGTGCCAGCAGCCTGAGGACAGGTTCCTACGAGCAGTACTTC.

As DNA, the CDR3 is TGTGCCAGCAGCCGTTTGGGCGGGAACACTGAAGCTTTCTTT. This codes for CASSRLGGNTEAFF. The chain employs TRBV3-1 (or the pseudogene TRBV3-2) and TRBJ1-1, with D unresolved. Trimming cost V 4 bases and J 1 base, with 10 bases left between them. The germline V gene has CDR1 LGHDT and CDR2 YNNKEL (reference sequence). The CDR3 is made up of 14 amino acids.

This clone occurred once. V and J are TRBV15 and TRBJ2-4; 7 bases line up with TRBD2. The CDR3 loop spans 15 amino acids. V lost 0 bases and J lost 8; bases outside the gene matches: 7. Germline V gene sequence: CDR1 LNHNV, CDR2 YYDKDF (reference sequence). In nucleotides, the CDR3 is TGTGCCACCAGCAGAGATCCCGGCGGGAGTGACATTCAGTACTTC. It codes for CATSRDPGGSDIQYF.

The CDR3: CASREGATGELFF. The CDR3 DNA is TGTGCCAGCAGGGAGGGAGCCACCGGGGAGCTGTTTTTT. This sequence joins TRBV12-3 or TRBV12-4 and TRBJ2-2; weak D call: TRBD2 (6 bases). The CDR3 extends over 13 amino acids. V was trimmed by 6 bases and J by 4 bases, leaving 9 bases between them.